This T cell receptor (beta chain) was sequenced during a study of CD8 T cells in Susac syndrome. A word on this clonotype: One junction end disagrees with the germline gene, perhaps due to a read error.

Germline V gives CDR1 SQVTM, CDR2 ANQGSEA. The CDR3 loop spans 12 amino acids. Reverse transcription of about 0.5 to 1 ug RNA was carried out with random hexamers. Amplification of TCR beta CDR3 by immunoSEQ multiplex PCR spanned 54 Vbeta and 13 Jbeta. TCRdb fed the immunoSEQ multiplex PCR reads into MiXCR, producing one record per CDR3 protein. There are 75,000 to 100,000 distinct CDR3 sequences in the sample; approximately 95% occur only once, and approximately 0.48% lies in the top ten. The diagnostic criteria for definite or probable disease, as recently defined, were met by the patients with Susac syndrome. The CD8+ and CD4+ T cells were negatively isolated, with the TEMRA cells enriched by FACS.

This TCR was sampled from a human donor with Susac syndrome. The sample consisted of CD8+ T cells from PBMCs. This sequence joins TRBV29-1 and TRBJ1-1; D not certain. The CDR3 loop reads CSAEKENTEAFF. In nucleotides, the CDR3 is TGCAGCGCTGAAAAGGAGAACACTGAAGCTTTCTTT.